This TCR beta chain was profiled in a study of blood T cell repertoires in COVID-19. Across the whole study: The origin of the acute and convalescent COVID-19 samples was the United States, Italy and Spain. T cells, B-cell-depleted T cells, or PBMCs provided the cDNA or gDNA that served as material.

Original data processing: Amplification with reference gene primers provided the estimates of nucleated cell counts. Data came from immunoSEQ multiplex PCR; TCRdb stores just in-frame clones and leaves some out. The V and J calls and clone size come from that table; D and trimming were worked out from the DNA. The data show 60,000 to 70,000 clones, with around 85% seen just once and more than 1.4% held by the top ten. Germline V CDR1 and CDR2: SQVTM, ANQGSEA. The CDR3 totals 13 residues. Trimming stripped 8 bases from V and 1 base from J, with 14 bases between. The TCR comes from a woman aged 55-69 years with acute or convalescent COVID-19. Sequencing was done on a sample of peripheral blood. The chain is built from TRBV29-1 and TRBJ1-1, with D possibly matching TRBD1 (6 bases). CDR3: CSSRQGTNTEAFF. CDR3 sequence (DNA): TGCAGCTCCCGTCAGGGGACGAACACTGAAGCTTTCTTT.